Listed below are T cell receptor beta chains from one sample, sequenced in a study of cytomegalovirus exposure and HLA in healthy donors. Method: immunoSEQ multiplex PCR; TCRdb's copy keeps in-frame clones and lacks some. The sample lists some 170,000 clones, 70% to 80% occurring once. Sequencing was done on a sample of PBMCs. The receptors come from a male donor in good health and CMV-seronegative. Both conserved end residues are part of each CDR3. A D gene is named only where the DNA matches it firmly. Clone size is given for some rows only: seen once, a few or many times, or a class if the clone is expanded.

abundance,v_gene,j_gene,d_gene,CDR3nt,CDR3aa
NA,TRBV6-1,TRBJ2-1,NA,TGTGCCAGCAGCCCGTGGGACTTCTCCTACAATGAGCAGTTCTTC,CASSPWDFSYNEQFF
NA,TRBV27,TRBJ1-2,TRBD1,TGTGCCAGCAGTGGGACAGGGTTCGGGCATGGCTACACCTTC,CASSGTGFGHGYTF
NA,TRBV6-5,TRBJ2-7,NA,TGTGCCAGCAGCCAAGGGGGGGGGTTCCCCTACGAGCAGTACTTC,CASSQGGGFPYEQYF
once,TRBV4-2,TRBJ2-1,NA,TGTGCCAGCAGCCAGGGGGGAGCACGCCGCAATGAGCAGTTCTTC,CASSQGGARRNEQFF
NA,TRBV30,TRBJ1-5,NA,TGTGCCTGGAGTCCCGGGAATTGGGATCAGCCCCAGCATTTT,CAWSPGNWDQPQHF
NA,TRBV11-3,TRBJ1-2,NA,TGTGCCAGCAGTCGGGAGGGCAAGTATGGCTACACCTTC,CASSREGKYGYTF
NA,TRBV6-5,TRBJ2-5,TRBD2,TGTGCCAGCAGTTACTCGACTAGCGGCCAAGAGACCCAGTACTTC,CASSYSTSGQETQYF
NA,TRBV2,TRBJ2-3,TRBD2,TGTGCCAGCATCCCGGGGCTAGCGGAACCGAGTGGCACAGATACGCAGTATTTT,CASIPGLAEPSGTDTQYF
NA,TRBV12-5,TRBJ2-6,NA,TGTGCTAGTGGTTTCACTGGGGCCAACGTCCTGACTTTC,CASGFTGANVLTF
NA,TRBV10-1,TRBJ1-2,TRBD1,TGCGCCAGCAGTGAGTCGAGGACAGGACCTATTGGCTACACCTTC,CASSESRTGPIGYTF
NA,TRBV11-3,TRBJ2-3,NA,TGTGCCAGCAGCTTAGGCAGTATGGCGGCGGATACGCAGTATTTT,CASSLGSMAADTQYF
NA,TRBV5-1,TRBJ1-4,TRBD1,TGCGCCAGCAGTGTTGGGGGGACAGGGCGTGAAAAACTGTTTTTT,CASSVGGTGREKLFF
NA,TRBV6-6,TRBJ2-5,NA,TGTGCCAGCAGTTACTCCCAGCGAACGGGCCAAGAGACCCAGTACTTC,CASSYSQRTGQETQYF
NA,TRBV30,TRBJ2-1,NA,TGTGCCGGCAGGGGAATTCTAGGCTACAATGAGCAGTTCTTC,CAGRGILGYNEQFF
NA,TRBV30,TRBJ1-1,NA,TGTGCCTGGAGTGGCCCGGGTCCGACTGAAGCTTTCTTT,CAWSGPGPTEAFF
NA,TRBV29-1,TRBJ2-5,NA,TGCAGCGCCGACCAAGAGACCCAGTACTTC,CSADQETQYF
NA,TRBV6-6,TRBJ2-7,NA,TGTGCCAGCAGTTCCCTAATAGCGGTCCGTTCCTACGAGCAGTACTTC,CASSSLIAVRSYEQYF
NA,TRBV28,TRBJ1-2,NA,TGTGCCAGCAGTCCGGGTAGTACCTTC,CASSPGSTF
NA,TRBV6-5,TRBJ1-1,NA,TGTGCCAGCAGACCGACAGGTCGGGGCACTGAAGCTTTCTTT,CASRPTGRGTEAFF
NA,TRBV28,TRBJ2-7,TRBD2,TGTGCCAGCAGACGTGGACTAGCTGGTAGCTCCTACGAGCAGTACTTC,CASRRGLAGSSYEQYF
NA,TRBV7-3,TRBJ2-1,TRBD2,TGTGCCAGCAGCCTTCAGACTAGCATCAATGAGCAGTTCTTC,CASSLQTSINEQFF
few,TRBV10-3,TRBJ2-3,NA,TGTGCCATCAGTGGAGGCGGGAAGCAGAACACAGATACGCAGTATTTT,CAISGGGKQNTDTQYF
NA,TRBV12-5,TRBJ2-1,TRBD2,TGTGCTAGTGGTTTAAGACTAGCGGGAGTCCATGAGCAGTTCTTC,CASGLRLAGVHEQFF
NA,TRBV4-3,TRBJ2-5,NA,TGCGCCAGCAGCCAAGAGTGGAGCGGACAAGAGACCCAGTACTTC,CASSQEWSGQETQYF
NA,TRBV2,TRBJ1-5,NA,TGTGCCAGCAGTGAACTCCAGGACTCGAGGCATCAGCCCCAGCATTTT,CASSELQDSRHQPQHF
NA,TRBV6-4,TRBJ2-1,TRBD2,TGTGCCAGCAGCCGCGGGGGGGGGACGAATGAGCAGTTCTTC,CASSRGGGTNEQFF
NA,TRBV6-1,TRBJ2-3,TRBD1,TGTGCCAGCAGTGTTGGGACAGGCACAGATACGCAGTATTTT,CASSVGTGTDTQYF
NA,TRBV4-1,TRBJ2-3,TRBD2,TGCGCCAGCAGCCAAGCTAGCGGGAGTACGGTAGATACGCAGTATTTT,CASSQASGSTVDTQYF
NA,TRBV11-2,TRBJ2-3,NA,TGTGCCAGCAGCTTAGGCTATGGGCGGGGCACAGATACGCAGTATTTT,CASSLGYGRGTDTQYF
once,TRBV30,TRBJ2-3,TRBD2,TGTGCCTGGAATAAGCGGGGGGGGGATACGCAGTATTTT,CAWNKRGGDTQYF
NA,TRBV19,TRBJ1-4,TRBD1,TGTGCCAGTAGTATGGGACAGCCTGCAACTAATGAAAAACTGTTTTTT,CASSMGQPATNEKLFF
NA,TRBV27,TRBJ1-5,TRBD1,TGTGCCAGCAGTCCCGGGACAGAGGGTCGAAAGCCCCAGCATTTT,CASSPGTEGRKPQHF
NA,TRBV18,TRBJ1-3,NA,TGTGCCAGCTCACCACCGGCCAACTCTGGAAACACCATATATTTT,CASSPPANSGNTIYF
few,TRBV29-1,TRBJ1-5,NA,TGCAGCGTTGGGCAGGGCAGCAATCAGCCCCAGCATTTT,CSVGQGSNQPQHF
NA,TRBV4-2,TRBJ1-3,NA,TGTGCCAGCAGCCAAGACCGGGGAGGAGGCGAAAACACCATATATTTT,CASSQDRGGGENTIYF
NA,TRBV4-1,TRBJ1-4,TRBD1,TGCGCCAGCAGCACGCTGCACCCCGGACAGGGTGAAAAACTGTTTTTT,CASSTLHPGQGEKLFF
NA,TRBV27,TRBJ2-7,NA,TGTGCCAGCAGTTTGGGTACGGGTCTCTACGAGCAGTACTTC,CASSLGTGLYEQYF
NA,TRBV30,TRBJ1-5,TRBD1,TGTGCCTGGAGCCCGACAGGGGGCGGGCAGCCCCAGCATTTT,CAWSPTGGGQPQHF
NA,TRBV6-1,TRBJ2-1,NA,TGTGCCAGCAGTGAAGCCGGGACCTACAATGAGCAGTTCTTC,CASSEAGTYNEQFF
NA,TRBV28,TRBJ2-1,TRBD2,TGTGCCAGCAGTTCCCAAAGGACTAGCAGAGACTTACAAAGGGAGCAGTTCTTC,CASSSQRTSRDLQREQFF
NA,TRBV11-3,TRBJ2-1,TRBD2,TGTGCCAGCAGCTTATCTAGCGGGATAGGAAATGAGCAGTTCTTC,CASSLSSGIGNEQFF
NA,TRBV30,TRBJ1-6,NA,TGTGCCTGGAACGGACAGATTAATTCACCCCTCCACTTT,CAWNGQINSPLHF
NA,TRBV9,TRBJ1-6,NA,TGTGCCAGCACTCCTGTCGGGGGGGCTCAGCCCAGTAATTCACCCCTCCACTTT,CASTPVGGAQPSNSPLHF
NA,TRBV6-5,TRBJ1-4,NA,TGTGCCAGCAGCCCCTACCCTAATGAAAAACTGTTTTTT,CASSPYPNEKLFF
few,TRBV11-2,TRBJ2-7,TRBD2,TGTGCCAGCAGCTTCGGGACTAGCGGGCCCGAGCAGTACTTC,CASSFGTSGPEQYF
NA,TRBV6-5,TRBJ1-2,NA,TGTGCCATAAGAGCCGTCGGTTCTAACTATGGCTACACCTTC,CAIRAVGSNYGYTF
NA,TRBV19,TRBJ2-1,TRBD2,TGTGCCAGTACTGACCTAGGGGCTAGCGGGTACAATGAGCAGTTCTTC,CASTDLGASGYNEQFF
NA,TRBV6-5,TRBJ1-1,TRBD1,TGTGCCAGCAGAACAGGGGGAAAGAACACTGAAGCTTTCTTT,CASRTGGKNTEAFF
NA,TRBV6-5,TRBJ1-2,TRBD1,TGTGCCAGCAGTACATGGACAGGGATCAACTATGGCTACACCTTC,CASSTWTGINYGYTF
NA,TRBV29-1,TRBJ2-7,TRBD1,TGCAGCGTTGAAAAGGAGGCAGGGGGCTACGAGCAGTACTTC,CSVEKEAGGYEQYF
NA,TRBV25-1,TRBJ2-1,TRBD1,TGTGCCAGCAGTCTCCGGACAGGGGGCTTCTCCTACAATGAGCAGTTCTTC,CASSLRTGGFSYNEQFF
NA,TRBV7-8,TRBJ1-5,TRBD1,TGTGCCAGCAGCGAGGACAGGGTCAATCAGCCCCAGCATTTT,CASSEDRVNQPQHF
NA,TRBV28,TRBJ1-1,NA,TGTGCCAGCAGAGAAAGGGACTCAACGAAGGGAGCTTTCTTT,CASRERDSTKGAFF
NA,TRBV5-1,TRBJ2-2,TRBD1,TGCGCCAGCAGCGTGGGACAGGGGGCTCGCACCGGGGAGCTGTTTTTT,CASSVGQGARTGELFF
NA,TRBV5-4,TRBJ2-1,TRBD2,TGTGCCAGCAGCTCGGCTAGCGGGAGACCTAATGAGCAGTTCTTC,CASSSASGRPNEQFF
NA,TRBV12-5,TRBJ1-5,NA,TGTGCTAGTGGTTTGAGACACCAAGATCCCCAGCATTTT,CASGLRHQDPQHF
few,TRBV18,TRBJ1-1,TRBD1,TGTGCCAGCTCACCGACAGGGAAGGGCACTGAAGCTTTCTTT,CASSPTGKGTEAFF
NA,TRBV27,TRBJ2-7,TRBD1,TGTGCCAGCACCAGACAGGGGGCTATCGACGAGCAGTACTTC,CASTRQGAIDEQYF
few,TRBV28,TRBJ2-2,NA,TGTGCCAGCAGCCTCACTAGTGTGTTTACCGGGGAGCTGTTTTTT,CASSLTSVFTGELFF
NA,TRBV30,TRBJ1-1,TRBD1,TGTGCCTGCAAACCGGACAGGGGAGAGAACACTGAAGCTTTCTTT,CACKPDRGENTEAFF